This TCR beta chain was profiled in a study of graft-versus-host responses after intestinal transplantation. Method: immunoSEQ multiplex PCR; TCRdb's copy keeps in-frame clones and lacks some. This sample yields over 100,000 clones, of which 90% to 95% are seen a single time; under 1.5% belongs to the top ten. General study points: Early post-transplant HvG declines showed an association with peak circulating GvH clone levels. In patients with graft-donor T cell macrochimerism, allograft graft-versus-host to host-versus-graft clonal ratios were high. GvH clones were identified in recipient marrow, with some first appearing in ileum or blood.

For this clone: As yet, its antigen is unknown.

Sequenced here: unstimulated CD8+ T cells sorted from spleen or lymph node cells, sampled before transplant. This TCR was recovered from a human donor who was the organ donor for an intestinal transplant.

CDR3: CASSLGSSGNTIYF. The DNA for the CDR3 is TGTGCCAGCAGCTTGGGGAGCTCTGGAAACACCATATATTTT. This chain joins TRBV5-6 and TRBJ1-3; D remains unclear. CDR3 length equals 14 residues. The ends were cut back, 0 bases at V and 0 bases at J, with 4 bases in the middle. Per germline, CDR1 SGHDT and CDR2 YYEEEE.